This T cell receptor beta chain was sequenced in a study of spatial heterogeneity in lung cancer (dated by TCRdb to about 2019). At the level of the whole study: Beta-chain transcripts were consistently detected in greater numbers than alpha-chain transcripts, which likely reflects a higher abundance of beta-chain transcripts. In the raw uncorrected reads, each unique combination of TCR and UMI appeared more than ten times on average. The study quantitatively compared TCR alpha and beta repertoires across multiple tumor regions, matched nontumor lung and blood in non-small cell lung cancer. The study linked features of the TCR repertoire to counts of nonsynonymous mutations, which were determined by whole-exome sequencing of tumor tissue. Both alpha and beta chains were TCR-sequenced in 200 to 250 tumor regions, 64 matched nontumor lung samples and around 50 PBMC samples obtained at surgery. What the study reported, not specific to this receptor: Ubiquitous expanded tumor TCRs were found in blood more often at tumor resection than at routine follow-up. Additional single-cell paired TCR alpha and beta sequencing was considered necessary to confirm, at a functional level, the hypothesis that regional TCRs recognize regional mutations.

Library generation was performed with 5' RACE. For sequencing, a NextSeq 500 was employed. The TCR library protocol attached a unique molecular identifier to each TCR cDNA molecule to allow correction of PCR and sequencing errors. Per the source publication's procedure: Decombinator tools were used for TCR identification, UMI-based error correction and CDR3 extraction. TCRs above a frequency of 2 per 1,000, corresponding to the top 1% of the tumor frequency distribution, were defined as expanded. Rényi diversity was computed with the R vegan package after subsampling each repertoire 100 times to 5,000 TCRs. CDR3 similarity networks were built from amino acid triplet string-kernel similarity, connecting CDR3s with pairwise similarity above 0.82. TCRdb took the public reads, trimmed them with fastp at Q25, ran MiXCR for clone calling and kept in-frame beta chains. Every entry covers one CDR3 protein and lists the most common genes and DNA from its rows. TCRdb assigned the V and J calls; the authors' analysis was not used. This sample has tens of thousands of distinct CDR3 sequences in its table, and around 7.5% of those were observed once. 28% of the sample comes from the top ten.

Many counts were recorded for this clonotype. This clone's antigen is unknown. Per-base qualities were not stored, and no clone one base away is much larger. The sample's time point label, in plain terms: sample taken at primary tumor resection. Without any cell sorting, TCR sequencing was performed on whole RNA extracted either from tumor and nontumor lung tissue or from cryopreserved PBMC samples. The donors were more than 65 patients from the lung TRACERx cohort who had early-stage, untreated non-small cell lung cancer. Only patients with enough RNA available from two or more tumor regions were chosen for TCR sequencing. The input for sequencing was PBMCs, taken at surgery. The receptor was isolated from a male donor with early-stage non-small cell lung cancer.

The CDR3 is CSVDDGTNYGYTF. The DNA reads as follows: TGCAGCGTTGACGACGGAACAAACTATGGCTACACCTTC. The rearrangement joined TRBV29-1 to TRBJ1-2; the D gene remains uncertain. From a lookup of the germline V gene, CDR1 and CDR2 are SQVTM and ANQGSEA. V is cut by 3 bases and J by 2 bases, and the space between the germline ends is 10 bases. Reading from cysteine to phenylalanine, the CDR3 counts 13 amino acids. The kept DNA is CDR3 alone, 39 bases in frame from the first base.